This T cell receptor beta chain appears in the sequencing data of a study of vaccination effects on CD4 cells after COVID-19. ViraFEST assay sequencing came after antigen-specific CD4+ T cells were expanded with viral peptide pools. Isolation of CD4+ T cells took place after about ten days of culture. Testing of the vaccine recipients showed negative nucleocapsid antibodies and no prior SARS-CoV-2 infection. The method was immunoSEQ multiplex PCR; TCRdb's version includes in-frame clones alone and lacks a portion of them. The sample contains 70,000 or so clones, under 80% of which appear only once. Details on this clone: Antigen specificity is unknown.

The CDR3 length is 14 residues. V was pared by 3 bases and J by 5 bases, with 13 bases between. Germline V gives CDR1 SNHLY, CDR2 FYNNEI. This rearrangement joins TRBV2 to TRBJ1-2; D might be TRBD1 (5 bases). The source is a human donor who received a COVID-19 vaccine. This sample comprised CD4+ T cells from PBMCs cultured with SARS-CoV-2 spike peptides, obtained before COVID-19 vaccination. The CDR3 protein is CASSERGSAYGYTF. The CDR3 nucleotides read TGTGCCAGCAGTGAGAGGGGAAGTGCATATGGCTACACCTTC.